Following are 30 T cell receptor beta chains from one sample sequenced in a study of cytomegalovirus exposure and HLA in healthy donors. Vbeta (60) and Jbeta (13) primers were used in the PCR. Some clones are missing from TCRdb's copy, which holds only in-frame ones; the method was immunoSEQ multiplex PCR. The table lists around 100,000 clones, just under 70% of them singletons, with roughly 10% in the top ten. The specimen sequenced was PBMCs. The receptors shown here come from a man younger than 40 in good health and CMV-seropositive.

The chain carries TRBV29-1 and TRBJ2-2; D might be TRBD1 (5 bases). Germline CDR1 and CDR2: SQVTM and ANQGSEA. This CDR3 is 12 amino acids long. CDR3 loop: CSSRGPGGELFF. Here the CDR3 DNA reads TGCAGTTCAAGGGGTCCTGGCGGGGAGCTGTTTTTT.

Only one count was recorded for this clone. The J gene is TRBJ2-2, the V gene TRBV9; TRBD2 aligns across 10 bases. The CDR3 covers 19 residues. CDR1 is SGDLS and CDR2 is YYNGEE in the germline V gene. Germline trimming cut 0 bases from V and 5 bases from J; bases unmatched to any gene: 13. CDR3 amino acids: CASSVASGASGRGTGELFF. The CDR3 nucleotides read TGTGCCAGCAGCGTAGCTAGCGGGGCTAGCGGGAGAGGAACCGGGGAGCTGTTTTTT.

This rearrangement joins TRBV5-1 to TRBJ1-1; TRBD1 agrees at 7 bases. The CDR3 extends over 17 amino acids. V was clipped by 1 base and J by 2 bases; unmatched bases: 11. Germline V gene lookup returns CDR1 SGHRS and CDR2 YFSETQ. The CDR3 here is CASSLTGVGFGNTEAFF. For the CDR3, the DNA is TGCGCCAGCAGCTTGACAGGGGTAGGCTTTGGAAACACTGAAGCTTTCTTT.

The CDR3 protein is CASSVISSLGPQHF. In DNA form, the CDR3 reads TGTGCCAGCAGTGTTATTTCGTCACTTGGGCCCCAGCATTTT. The chain uses TRBV2 and TRBJ1-5; D remains unclear. The CDR3 contains 14 residues. Trimming removed 4 bases from V and 9 bases from J, with 16 bases in between. CDR1 is SNHLY, CDR2 FYNNEI, per germline.

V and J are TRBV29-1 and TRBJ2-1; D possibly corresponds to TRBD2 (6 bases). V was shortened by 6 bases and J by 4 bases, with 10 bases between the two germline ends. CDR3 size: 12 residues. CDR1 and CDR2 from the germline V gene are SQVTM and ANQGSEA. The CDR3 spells CSVSGTYNEQFF. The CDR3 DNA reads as TGCAGCGTGTCAGGGACTTACAATGAGCAGTTCTTC.

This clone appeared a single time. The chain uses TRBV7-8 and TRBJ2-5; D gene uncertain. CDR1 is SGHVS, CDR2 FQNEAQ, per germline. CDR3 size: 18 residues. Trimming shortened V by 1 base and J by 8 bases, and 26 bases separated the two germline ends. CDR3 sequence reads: CASSLELNVGRRPSTQYF. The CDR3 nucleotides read TGTGCCAGCAGCTTAGAACTAAACGTAGGCCGAAGGCCTAGTACCCAGTACTTC.

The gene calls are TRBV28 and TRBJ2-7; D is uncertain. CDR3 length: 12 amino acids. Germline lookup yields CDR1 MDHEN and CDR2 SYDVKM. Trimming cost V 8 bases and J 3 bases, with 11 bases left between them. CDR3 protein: CASVSLDYEQYF. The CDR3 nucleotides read TGTGCCAGCGTCTCCCTAGACTACGAGCAGTACTTC. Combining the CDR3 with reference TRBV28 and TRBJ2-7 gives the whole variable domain DVKVTQSSRYLVKRTGEKVFLECVQDMDHENMFWYRQDPGLGLRLIYFSYDVKMKEKGDIPEGYSVSREKKERFSLILESASTNQTSMYLCASVSLDYEQYFGPGTRLTVT.

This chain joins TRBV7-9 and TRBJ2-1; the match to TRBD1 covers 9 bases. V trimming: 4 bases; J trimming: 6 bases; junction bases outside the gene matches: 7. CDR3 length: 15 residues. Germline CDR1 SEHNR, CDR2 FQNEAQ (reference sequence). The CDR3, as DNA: TGTGCCAGCAGCTCCCTTCGACAGGGGGGCAATGAGCAGTTCTTC. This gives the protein CASSSLRQGGNEQFF.

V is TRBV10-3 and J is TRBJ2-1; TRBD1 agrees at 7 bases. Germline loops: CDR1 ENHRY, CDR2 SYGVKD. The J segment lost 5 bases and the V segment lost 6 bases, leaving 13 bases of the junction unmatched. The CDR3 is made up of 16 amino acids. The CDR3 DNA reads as TGTGCCATCAGACCTACGACCGGGACAGACGACAATGAGCAGTTCTTC. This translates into CAIRPTTGTDDNEQFF.

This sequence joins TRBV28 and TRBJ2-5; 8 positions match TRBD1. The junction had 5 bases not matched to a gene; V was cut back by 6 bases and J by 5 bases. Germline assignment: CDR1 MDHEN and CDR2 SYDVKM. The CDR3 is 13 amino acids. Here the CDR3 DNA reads TGTGCCAGCAGAAAGACAGGGGTTGAGACCCAGTACTTC. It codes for CASRKTGVETQYF. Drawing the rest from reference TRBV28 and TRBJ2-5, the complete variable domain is DVKVTQSSRYLVKRTGEKVFLECVQDMDHENMFWYRQDPGLGLRLIYFSYDVKMKEKGDIPEGYSVSREKKERFSLILESASTNQTSMYLCASRKTGVETQYFGPGTRLLVL.

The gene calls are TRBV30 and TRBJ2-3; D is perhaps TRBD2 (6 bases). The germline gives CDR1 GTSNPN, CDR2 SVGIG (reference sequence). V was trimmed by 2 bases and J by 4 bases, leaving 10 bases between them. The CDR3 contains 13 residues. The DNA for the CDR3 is TGTGCCTGGAGTCGACTAGTATCAGATACGCAGTATTTT. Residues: CAWSRLVSDTQYF.

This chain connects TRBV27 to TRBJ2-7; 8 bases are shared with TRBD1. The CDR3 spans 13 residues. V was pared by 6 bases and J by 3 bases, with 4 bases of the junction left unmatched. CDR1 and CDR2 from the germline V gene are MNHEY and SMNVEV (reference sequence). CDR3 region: CASSRTGGYEQYV. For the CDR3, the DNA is TGTGCCAGCAGCCGTACAGGGGGCTACGAGCAGTACGTC.

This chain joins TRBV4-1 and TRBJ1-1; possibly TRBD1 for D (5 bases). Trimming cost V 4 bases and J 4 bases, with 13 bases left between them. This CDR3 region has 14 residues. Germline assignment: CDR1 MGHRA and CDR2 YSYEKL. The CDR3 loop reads CASSLGRVSTEAFF. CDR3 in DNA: TGCGCCAGCAGCCTAGGCAGGGTGAGCACTGAAGCTTTCTTT.

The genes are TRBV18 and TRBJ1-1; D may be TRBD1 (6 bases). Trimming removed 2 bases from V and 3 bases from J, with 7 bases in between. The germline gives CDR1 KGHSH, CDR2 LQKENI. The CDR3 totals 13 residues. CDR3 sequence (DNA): TGTGCCAGCTCACCAGCAGGGGACACTGAAGCTTTCTTT. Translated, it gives CASSPAGDTEAFF.

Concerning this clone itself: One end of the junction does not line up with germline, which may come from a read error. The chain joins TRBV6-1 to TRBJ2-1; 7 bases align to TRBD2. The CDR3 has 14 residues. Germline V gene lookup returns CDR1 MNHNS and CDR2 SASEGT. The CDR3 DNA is TGTGCCAGCACCAGAACTAGCGAAATTCAATGTTTCGTCTTC. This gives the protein CASTRTSEIQCFVF.

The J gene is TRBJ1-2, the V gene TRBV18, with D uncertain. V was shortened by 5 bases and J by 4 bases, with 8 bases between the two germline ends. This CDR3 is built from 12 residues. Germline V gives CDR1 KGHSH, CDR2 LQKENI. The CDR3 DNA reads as TGTGCCAGCTCAACAGAGATCTATGGCTACACCTTC. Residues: CASSTEIYGYTF.

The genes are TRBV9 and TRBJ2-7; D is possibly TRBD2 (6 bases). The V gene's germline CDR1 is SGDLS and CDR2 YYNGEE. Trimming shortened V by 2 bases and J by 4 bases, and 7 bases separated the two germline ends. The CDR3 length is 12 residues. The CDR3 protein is CASSVGGYEQYF. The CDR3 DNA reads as TGTGCCAGCAGCGTGGGAGGATACGAGCAGTACTTC.

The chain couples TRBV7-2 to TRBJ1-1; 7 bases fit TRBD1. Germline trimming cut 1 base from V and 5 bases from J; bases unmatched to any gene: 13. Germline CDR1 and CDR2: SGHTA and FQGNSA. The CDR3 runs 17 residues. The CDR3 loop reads CASSLVLEVHRGTEAFF. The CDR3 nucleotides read TGTGCCAGCAGCTTAGTGCTGGAAGTGCACAGGGGTACTGAAGCTTTCTTT.

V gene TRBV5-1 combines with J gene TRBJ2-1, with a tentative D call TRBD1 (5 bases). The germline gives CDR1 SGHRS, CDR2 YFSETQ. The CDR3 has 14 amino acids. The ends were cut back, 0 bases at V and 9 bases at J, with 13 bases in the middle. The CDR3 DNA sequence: TGCGCCAGCAGCTTGGAGGGGTTCGGTCTTGAGCAGTTCTTC. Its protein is CASSLEGFGLEQFF. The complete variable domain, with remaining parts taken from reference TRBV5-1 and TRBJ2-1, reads KAGVTQTPRYLIKTRGQQVTLSCSPISGHRSVSWYQQTPGQGLQFLFEYFSETQRNKGNFPGRFSGRQFSNSRSEMNVSTLELGDSALYLCASSLEGFGLEQFFGPGTRLTVL.

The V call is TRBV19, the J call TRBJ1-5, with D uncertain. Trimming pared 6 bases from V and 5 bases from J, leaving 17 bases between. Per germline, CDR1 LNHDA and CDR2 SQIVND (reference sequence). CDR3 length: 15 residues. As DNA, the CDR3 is TGTGCCAGTAGGAGTCGCCAATCTCGGGATCAGCCCCAGCATTTT. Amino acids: CASRSRQSRDQPQHF.

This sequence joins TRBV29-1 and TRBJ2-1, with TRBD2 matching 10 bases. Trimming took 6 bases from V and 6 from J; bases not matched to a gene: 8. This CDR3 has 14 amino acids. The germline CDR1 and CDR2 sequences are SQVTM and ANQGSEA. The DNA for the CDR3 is TGCAGCGTCCATGGACTAGCGGAGTTCAATGAGCAGTTCTTC. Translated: CSVHGLAEFNEQFF.

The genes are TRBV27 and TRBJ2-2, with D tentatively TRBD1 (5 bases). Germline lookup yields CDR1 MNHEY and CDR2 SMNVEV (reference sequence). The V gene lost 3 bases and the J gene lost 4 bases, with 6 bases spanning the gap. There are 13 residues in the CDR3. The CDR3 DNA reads TGTGCCAGCAGTTTCAGGGCCACCGGGGAGCTGTTTTTT. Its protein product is CASSFRATGELFF.

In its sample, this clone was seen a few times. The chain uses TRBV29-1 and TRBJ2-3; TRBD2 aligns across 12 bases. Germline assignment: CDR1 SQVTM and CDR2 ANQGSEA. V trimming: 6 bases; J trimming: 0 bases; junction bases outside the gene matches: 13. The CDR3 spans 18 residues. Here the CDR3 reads CSVDTGLAGSGSTDTQYF. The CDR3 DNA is TGCAGCGTAGATACCGGACTAGCGGGATCAGGAAGCACAGATACGCAGTATTTT.

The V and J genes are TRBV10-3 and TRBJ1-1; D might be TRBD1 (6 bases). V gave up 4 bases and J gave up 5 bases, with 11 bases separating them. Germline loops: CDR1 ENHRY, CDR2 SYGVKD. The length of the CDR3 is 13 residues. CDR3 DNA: TGTGCCATCAGTGGCATCGGACAGACTGAAGCTTTCTTT. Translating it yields CAISGIGQTEAFF.

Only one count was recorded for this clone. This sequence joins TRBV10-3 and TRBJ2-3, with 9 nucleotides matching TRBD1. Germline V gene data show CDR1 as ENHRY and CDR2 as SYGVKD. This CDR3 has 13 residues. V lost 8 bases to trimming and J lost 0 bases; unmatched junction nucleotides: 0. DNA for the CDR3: TGTGCCATCGGACAGGGGAGCACAGATACGCAGTATTTT. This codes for CAIGQGSTDTQYF.

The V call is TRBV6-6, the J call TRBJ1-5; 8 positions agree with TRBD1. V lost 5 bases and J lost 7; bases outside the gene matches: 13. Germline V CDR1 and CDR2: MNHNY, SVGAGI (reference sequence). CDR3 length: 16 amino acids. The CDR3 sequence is CASSRRTGREGQPQHF. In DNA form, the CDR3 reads TGTGCCAGCAGTCGCCGGACAGGGCGAGAAGGGCAGCCCCAGCATTTT.

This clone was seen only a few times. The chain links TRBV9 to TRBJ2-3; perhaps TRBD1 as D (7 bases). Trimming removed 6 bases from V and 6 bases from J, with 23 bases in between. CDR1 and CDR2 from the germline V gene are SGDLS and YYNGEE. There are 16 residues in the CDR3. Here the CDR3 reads CASKELEGAVTDTQYF. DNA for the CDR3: TGTGCCAGCAAGGAGTTGGAGGGGGCCGTAACCGATACGCAGTATTTT.

For the CDR3, the DNA is TGTGCCAGCAGCTTGGGACAGGGGCAAAAACTCGGTGAAGCTTTCTTT. This gives the protein CASSLGQGQKLGEAFF. The rearrangement links TRBV5-4 to TRBJ1-1; TRBD1 agrees at 8 bases. This CDR3 is 16 amino acids long. Germline values: CDR1 SGHNT, CDR2 YYREEE (reference sequence). The junction had 11 bases not matched to a gene; V was cut back by 0 bases and J by 7 bases.

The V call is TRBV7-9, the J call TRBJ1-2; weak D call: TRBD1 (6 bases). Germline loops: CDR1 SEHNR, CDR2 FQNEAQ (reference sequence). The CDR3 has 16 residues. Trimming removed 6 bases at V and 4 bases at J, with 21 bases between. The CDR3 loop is CASSPARGQLGYGYTF. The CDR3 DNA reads TGTGCCAGCAGTCCCGCCAGGGGCCAGCTAGGCTATGGCTACACCTTC.

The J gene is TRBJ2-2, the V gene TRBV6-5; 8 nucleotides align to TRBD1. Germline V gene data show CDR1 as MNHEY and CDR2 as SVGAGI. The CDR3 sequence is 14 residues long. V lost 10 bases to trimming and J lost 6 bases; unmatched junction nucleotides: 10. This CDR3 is CATQGALESGELFF. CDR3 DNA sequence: TGTGCCACGCAGGGGGCGCTGGAATCCGGGGAGCTGTTTTTT.